This is a list of T cell receptor beta chains from one sample in a study of cytomegalovirus exposure and HLA in healthy donors. Sequenced by immunoSEQ multiplex PCR; TCRdb stores in-frame clones only, minus some. Among under 300,000 clones listed, about 86% were seen once. The material sequenced was PBMCs. Receptor source: a woman between 25 and 40 years old in good health and CMV-seropositive. Each CDR3 is given with its conserved first and last residue. D genes are given only for firm matches.

j_call: TRBJ1-5; v_call: TRBV19; d_call: .; cdr3_aa: CASSILGQPQHF
j_call: TRBJ2-4; v_call: TRBV5-1; d_call: TRBD2; cdr3_aa: CAISTPLAGAKNIQYF
j_call: TRBJ2-7; v_call: TRBV19; d_call: TRBD2; cdr3_aa: CASSIRGTRGLGETYEQYF
j_call: TRBJ1-2; v_call: TRBV6-5; d_call: TRBD1; cdr3_aa: CASSYRDRGYGYTF
j_call: TRBJ2-4; v_call: TRBV16; d_call: .; cdr3_aa: CASSSRGGSKNIQYF
j_call: TRBJ2-2; v_call: TRBV6-4; d_call: .; cdr3_aa: CASSDSEGSGELFF
j_call: TRBJ2-7; v_call: TRBV6-5; d_call: TRBD2; cdr3_aa: CASSYSASGSSYEQYF
j_call: TRBJ1-3; v_call: TRBV11-2; d_call: .; cdr3_aa: CASSSGPGNTIYF
j_call: TRBJ2-7; v_call: TRBV19; d_call: .; cdr3_aa: CASSSTGGTLGYEQYF
j_call: TRBJ1-1; v_call: TRBV29-1; d_call: .; cdr3_aa: CSVGSGGNTEAFF
j_call: TRBJ1-1; v_call: TRBV2; d_call: TRBD1; cdr3_aa: CASTRDRLNTEAFF
j_call: TRBJ1-4; v_call: TRBV19; d_call: .; cdr3_aa: CASSILLSTNEKLFF
j_call: TRBJ1-1; v_call: TRBV19; d_call: TRBD1; cdr3_aa: CASSTGQGNTEAFF
j_call: TRBJ2-1; v_call: TRBV14; d_call: TRBD1; cdr3_aa: CASSHPGQSYNEQFF
j_call: TRBJ2-7; v_call: TRBV4-2; d_call: .; cdr3_aa: CASSHGQPAYEQYF
j_call: TRBJ2-3; v_call: TRBV11-1; d_call: .; cdr3_aa: CASSLGRGTDTQYF
j_call: TRBJ2-2; v_call: TRBV5-1; d_call: TRBD1; cdr3_aa: CASSLQTGSTGELFF
j_call: TRBJ1-1; v_call: TRBV7-6; d_call: .; cdr3_aa: CASSSYLGGRVAEAFF
j_call: TRBJ2-7; v_call: TRBV29-1; d_call: TRBD2; cdr3_aa: CSVEVLSGTRRYEQYF
j_call: TRBJ2-7; v_call: TRBV6-1; d_call: .; cdr3_aa: CASSDSRSAALIEQYF
j_call: TRBJ2-7; v_call: TRBV10-1; d_call: .; cdr3_aa: CASSDPLHEKSYEQYF
j_call: TRBJ2-7; v_call: TRBV5-1; d_call: .; cdr3_aa: CASSLSVESSYEQYF
j_call: TRBJ1-1; v_call: TRBV25-1; d_call: TRBD1; cdr3_aa: CASSGQGAWGTEAFF
j_call: TRBJ2-7; v_call: TRBV11-3; d_call: .; cdr3_aa: CASSLGATEQYF
j_call: TRBJ2-5; v_call: TRBV18; d_call: .; cdr3_aa: CASSPGTRQETQYF
j_call: TRBJ1-3; v_call: TRBV30; d_call: .; cdr3_aa: CAWTGGTDIYF
j_call: TRBJ2-2; v_call: TRBV5-1; d_call: TRBD2; cdr3_aa: CASSSPGGSDTGELFF
j_call: TRBJ1-2; v_call: TRBV7-6; d_call: .; cdr3_aa: CASSPQEVGYGYTF
j_call: TRBJ2-1; v_call: TRBV14; d_call: .; cdr3_aa: CASSQEIGRGKAGEQFF
j_call: TRBJ1-5; v_call: TRBV19; d_call: .; cdr3_aa: CASSIDHSQPQHF
j_call: TRBJ1-2; v_call: TRBV2; d_call: TRBD1; cdr3_aa: CASTSTGAGGYTF
j_call: TRBJ1-2; v_call: TRBV12-5; d_call: .; cdr3_aa: CASGLNSGGPMGGYTF
j_call: TRBJ1-3; v_call: TRBV30; d_call: TRBD1; cdr3_aa: CAWSARDRGFGNTIYF
j_call: TRBJ2-7; v_call: TRBV27; d_call: TRBD2; cdr3_aa: CASSFSSGRVVHEQYF
j_call: TRBJ2-2; v_call: TRBV5-1; d_call: TRBD1; cdr3_aa: CASSNTGGTGELFF
j_call: TRBJ2-7; v_call: TRBV27; d_call: TRBD2; cdr3_aa: CASRPLSGRAIKTAYEQYF
j_call: TRBJ2-2; v_call: TRBV6-4; d_call: TRBD2; cdr3_aa: CASSRSSGIGELFF
j_call: TRBJ2-7; v_call: TRBV7-9; d_call: TRBD1; cdr3_aa: CASSSSTGGSYEQYF